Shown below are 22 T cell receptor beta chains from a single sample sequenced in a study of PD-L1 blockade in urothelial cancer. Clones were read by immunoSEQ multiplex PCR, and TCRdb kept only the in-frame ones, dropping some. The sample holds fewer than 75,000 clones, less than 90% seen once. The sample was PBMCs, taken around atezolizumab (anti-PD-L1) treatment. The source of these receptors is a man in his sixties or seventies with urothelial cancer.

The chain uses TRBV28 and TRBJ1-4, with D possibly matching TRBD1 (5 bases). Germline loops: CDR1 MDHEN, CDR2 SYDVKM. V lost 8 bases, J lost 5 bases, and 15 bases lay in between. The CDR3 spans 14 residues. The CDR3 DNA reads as TGTGCCAGCGAGAAGGCGGGGGGGAATGAAAAACTGTTTTTT. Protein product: CASEKAGGNEKLFF.

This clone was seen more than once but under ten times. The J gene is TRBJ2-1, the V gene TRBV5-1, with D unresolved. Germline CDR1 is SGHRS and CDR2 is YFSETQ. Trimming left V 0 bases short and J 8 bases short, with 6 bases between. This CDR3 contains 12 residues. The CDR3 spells CASSLVSYEQFF. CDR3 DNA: TGCGCCAGCAGCTTGGTGAGTTATGAGCAGTTCTTC. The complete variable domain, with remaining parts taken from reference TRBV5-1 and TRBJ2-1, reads KAGVTQTPRYLIKTRGQQVTLSCSPISGHRSVSWYQQTPGQGLQFLFEYFSETQRNKGNFPGRFSGRQFSNSRSEMNVSTLELGDSALYLCASSLVSYEQFFGPGTRLTVL.

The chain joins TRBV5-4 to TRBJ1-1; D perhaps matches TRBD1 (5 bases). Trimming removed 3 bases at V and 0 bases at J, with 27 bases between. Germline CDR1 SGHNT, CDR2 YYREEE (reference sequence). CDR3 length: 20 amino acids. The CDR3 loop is CASSSRARPILGTLNTEAFF. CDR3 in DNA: TGTGCCAGCAGCTCCAGGGCCCGTCCAATTTTGGGAACCCTGAACACTGAAGCTTTCTTT.

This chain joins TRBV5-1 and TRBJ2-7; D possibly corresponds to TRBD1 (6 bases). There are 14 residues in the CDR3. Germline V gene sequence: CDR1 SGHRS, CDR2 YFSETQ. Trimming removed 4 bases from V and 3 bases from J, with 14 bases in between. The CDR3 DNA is TGCGCCAGCAGCCCCCCTGGACAGAGCTACGAGCAGTACTTC. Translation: CASSPPGQSYEQYF.

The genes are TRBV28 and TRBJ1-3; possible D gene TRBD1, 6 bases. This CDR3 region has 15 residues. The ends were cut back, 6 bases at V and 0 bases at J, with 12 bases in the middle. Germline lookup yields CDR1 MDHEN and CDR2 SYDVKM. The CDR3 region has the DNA TGTGCCAGCAGAGGGACAAAAAGCTCTGGAAACACCATATATTTT. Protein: CASRGTKSSGNTIYF.

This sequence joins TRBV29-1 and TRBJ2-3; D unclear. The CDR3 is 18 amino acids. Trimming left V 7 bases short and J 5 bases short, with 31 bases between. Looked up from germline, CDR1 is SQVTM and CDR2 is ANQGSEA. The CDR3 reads CSAALTAPPHFGQDTQYF. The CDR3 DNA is TGCAGCGCCGCGCTTACCGCGCCCCCCCACTTTGGGCAAGATACGCAGTATTTT.

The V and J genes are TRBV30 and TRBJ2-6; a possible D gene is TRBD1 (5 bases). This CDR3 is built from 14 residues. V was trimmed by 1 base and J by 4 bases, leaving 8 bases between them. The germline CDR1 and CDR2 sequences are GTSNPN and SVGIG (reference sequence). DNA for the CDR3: TGTGCCTGGAGTGCAGGGAACGGGGCCAACGTCCTGACTTTC. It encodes CAWSAGNGANVLTF.

The CDR3 is CASSVAAGFTGELFF. The CDR3 DNA reads TGTGCCAGCAGCGTGGCGGCGGGATTCACCGGGGAGCTGTTTTTT. V usage is TRBV9 and J usage is TRBJ2-2; the D gene is possibly TRBD2 (6 bases). Germline CDR1 is SGDLS and CDR2 is YYNGEE. This CDR3 is built from 15 residues. Trimming left V 2 bases short and J 4 bases short, with 12 bases between.

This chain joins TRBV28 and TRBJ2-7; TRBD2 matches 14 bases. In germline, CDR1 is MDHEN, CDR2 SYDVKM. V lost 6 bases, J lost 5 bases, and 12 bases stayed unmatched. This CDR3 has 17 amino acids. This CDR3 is CASSARQVGLAGDEQYF. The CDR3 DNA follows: TGTGCCAGCAGCGCACGACAGGTGGGACTAGCGGGAGACGAGCAGTACTTC.

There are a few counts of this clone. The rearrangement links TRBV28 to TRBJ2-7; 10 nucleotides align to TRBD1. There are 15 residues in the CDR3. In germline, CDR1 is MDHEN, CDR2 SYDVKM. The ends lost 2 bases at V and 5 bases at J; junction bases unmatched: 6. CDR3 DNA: TGTGCCAGCAGTTTACTCGGACAGGGGGTGCACGAGCAGTACTTC. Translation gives CASSLLGQGVHEQYF.

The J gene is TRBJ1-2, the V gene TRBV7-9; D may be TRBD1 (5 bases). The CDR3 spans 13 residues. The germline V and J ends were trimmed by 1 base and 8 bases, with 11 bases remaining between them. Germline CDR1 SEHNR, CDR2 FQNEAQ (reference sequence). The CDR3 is CASSLDGGGGYTF. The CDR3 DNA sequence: TGTGCCAGCAGCTTAGACGGGGGTGGAGGCTACACCTTC.

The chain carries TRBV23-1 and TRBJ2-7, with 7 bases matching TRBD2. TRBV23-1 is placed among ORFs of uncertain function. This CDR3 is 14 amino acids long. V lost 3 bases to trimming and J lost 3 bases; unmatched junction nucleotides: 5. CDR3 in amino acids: CASSQSGIIYEQYF. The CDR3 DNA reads TGCGCCAGCAGTCAGAGCGGGATCATCTACGAGCAGTACTTC.

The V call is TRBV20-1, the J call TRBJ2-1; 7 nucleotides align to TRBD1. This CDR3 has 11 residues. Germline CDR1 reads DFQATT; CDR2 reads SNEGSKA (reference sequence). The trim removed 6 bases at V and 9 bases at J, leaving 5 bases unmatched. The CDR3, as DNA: TGCAGTGCGCCTAACAGGGGTGAGCAGTTCTTC. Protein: CSAPNRGEQFF.

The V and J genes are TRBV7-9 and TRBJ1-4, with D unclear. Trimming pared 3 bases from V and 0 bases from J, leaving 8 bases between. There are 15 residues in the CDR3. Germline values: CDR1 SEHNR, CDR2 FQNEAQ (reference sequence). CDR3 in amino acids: CASSFPTATNEKLFF. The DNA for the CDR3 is TGTGCCAGCAGCTTCCCGACTGCAACTAATGAAAAACTGTTTTTT.

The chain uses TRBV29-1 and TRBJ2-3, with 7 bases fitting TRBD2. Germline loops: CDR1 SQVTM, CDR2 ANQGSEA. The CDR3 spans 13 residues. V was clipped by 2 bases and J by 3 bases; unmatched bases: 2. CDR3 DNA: TGCAGCGTTGAATCTAGCGGTACAGATACGCAGTATTTT. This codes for CSVESSGTDTQYF.

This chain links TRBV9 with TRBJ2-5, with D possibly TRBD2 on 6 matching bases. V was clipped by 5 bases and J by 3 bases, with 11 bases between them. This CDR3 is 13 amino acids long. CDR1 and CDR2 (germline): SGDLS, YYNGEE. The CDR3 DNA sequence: TGTGCCAGCAGTCGGGACTTCAAAGAGACCCAGTACTTC. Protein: CASSRDFKETQYF.

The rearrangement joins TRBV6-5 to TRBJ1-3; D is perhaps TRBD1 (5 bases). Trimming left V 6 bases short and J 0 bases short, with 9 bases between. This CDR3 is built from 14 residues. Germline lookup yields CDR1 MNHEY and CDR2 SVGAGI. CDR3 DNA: TGTGCCAGCAGCAGACAGAGCTCTGGAAACACCATATATTTT. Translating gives CASSRQSSGNTIYF.

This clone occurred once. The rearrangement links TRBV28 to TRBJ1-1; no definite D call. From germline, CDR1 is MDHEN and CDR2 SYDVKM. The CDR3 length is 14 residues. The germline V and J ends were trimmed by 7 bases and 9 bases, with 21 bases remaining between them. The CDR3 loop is CASIFSRSTVKAFF. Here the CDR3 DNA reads TGTGCCAGCATTTTTTCACGCTCCACGGTTAAAGCTTTCTTT.

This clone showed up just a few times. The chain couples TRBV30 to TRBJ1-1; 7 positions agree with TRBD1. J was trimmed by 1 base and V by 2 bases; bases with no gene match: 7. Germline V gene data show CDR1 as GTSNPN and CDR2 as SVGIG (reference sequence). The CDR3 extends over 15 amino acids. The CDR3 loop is CAWSSLGQANTEAFF. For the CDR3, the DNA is TGTGCCTGGAGTTCACTAGGACAGGCGAACACTGAAGCTTTCTTT.

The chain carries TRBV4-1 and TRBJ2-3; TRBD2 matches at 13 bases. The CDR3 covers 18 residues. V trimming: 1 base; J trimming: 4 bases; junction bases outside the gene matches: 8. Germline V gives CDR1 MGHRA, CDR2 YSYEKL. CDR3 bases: TGCGCCAGCAGCCAAGTTGAGACGGGACTAGCGGGACCAGATACGCAGTATTTT. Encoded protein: CASSQVETGLAGPDTQYF.

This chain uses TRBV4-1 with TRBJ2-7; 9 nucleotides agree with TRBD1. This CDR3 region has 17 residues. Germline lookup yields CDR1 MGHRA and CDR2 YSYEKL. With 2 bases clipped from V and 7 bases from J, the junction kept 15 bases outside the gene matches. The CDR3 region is CASSQPPGWDRAREQYF. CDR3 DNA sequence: TGCGCCAGCAGCCAACCACCCGGCTGGGACAGGGCGAGAGAGCAGTACTTC.

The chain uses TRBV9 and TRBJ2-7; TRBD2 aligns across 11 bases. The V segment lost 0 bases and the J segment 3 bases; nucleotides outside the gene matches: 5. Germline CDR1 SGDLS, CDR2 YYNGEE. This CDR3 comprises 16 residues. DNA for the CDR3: TGTGCCAGCAGCGTAGCTACTAGCGGGAGTCTCTACGAGCAGTACTTC. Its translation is CASSVATSGSLYEQYF.